A single sample is the source of the 20 T cell receptor beta chains below, sequenced in a study of human CD4 T cells and Enterobacteriaceae. Method: immunoSEQ multiplex PCR; TCRdb's copy keeps in-frame clones and lacks some. In the table there are 27,000 or so clones, around 80% of which are singletons. All CD4+ cells other than CD45RA+CCR7+CD95- naive cells were sorted as memory, over 95% pure. The sample consisted of memory CD4+ T cells from blood. These receptors originate from a human donor in good health.

This clone was seen only a few times. This CDR3 reads CASRPDRGSNQPQHF. Written as DNA, the CDR3 is TGTGCCAGCAGGCCGGACAGGGGTAGCAATCAGCCCCAGCATTTT. This sequence joins TRBV2 and TRBJ1-5, with 9 bases matching TRBD1. With 6 bases clipped from V and 0 bases from J, the junction kept 3 bases outside the gene matches. Germline lookup yields CDR1 SNHLY and CDR2 FYNNEI. This CDR3 comprises 15 residues.

This rearrangement joins TRBV5-4 to TRBJ2-5; tentative D call: TRBD2 (6 bases). V lost 0 bases, J lost 13 bases, and 13 bases lay in between. Germline CDR1 reads SGHNT; CDR2 reads YYREEE (reference sequence). This CDR3 is 12 amino acids long. CDR3 DNA sequence: TGTGCCAGCAGCTTGGGGCAGACTAGTCCGTACTTC. This encodes CASSLGQTSPYF.

The chain is built from TRBV6-1 and TRBJ2-3; 8 positions match TRBD1. Germline V gene lookup returns CDR1 MNHNS and CDR2 SASEGT. The CDR3 runs 15 residues. With V trimmed by 3 bases and J by 2 bases, 4 bases remained unmatched. The CDR3 DNA is TGTGCCAGCAGTGAGTCGGGACAGGACACAGATACGCAGTATTTT. This translates into CASSESGQDTDTQYF.

V usage is TRBV6-5 and J usage is TRBJ1-1; the D gene is possibly TRBD1 (5 bases). Germline CDR1 reads MNHEY; CDR2 reads SVGAGI. The V and J ends lost 0 bases and 0 bases respectively, with 8 bases between them. The CDR3 is made up of 15 amino acids. The CDR3 region is CASSYSGVMNTEAFF. CDR3 in DNA: TGTGCCAGCAGTTACTCGGGGGTTATGAACACTGAAGCTTTCTTT.

The chain recombines TRBV9 with TRBJ2-4; TRBD2 might be the D (5 bases). The V end lost 3 bases, the J end lost 6 bases, and 16 bases lay between the germline ends. The CDR3 loop spans 15 amino acids. Germline V CDR1 and CDR2: SGDLS, YYNGEE. This CDR3 reads CASSDGVLDGNIQYF. The CDR3, as DNA: TGTGCCAGCAGCGATGGGGTACTAGATGGAAACATTCAGTACTTC.

V is TRBV19 and J is TRBJ1-5, with a possible D match to TRBD1 (5 bases). V dropped 7 bases and J dropped 4 bases, with 11 bases sitting between them. The CDR3 is 13 amino acids. Germline lookup yields CDR1 LNHDA and CDR2 SQIVND (reference sequence). The CDR3 DNA is TGTGCCAGTAAGTGGGAGGGGAATCAGCCCCAGCATTTT. It codes for CASKWEGNQPQHF.

This chain links TRBV11-2 with TRBJ2-5, with D possibly being TRBD1 (5 bases). CDR1 SGHAT and CDR2 FQNNGV come from the germline V gene. The V gene lost 0 bases and the J gene lost 7 bases, with 9 bases spanning the gap. The length of the CDR3 is 13 residues. In nucleotides, the CDR3 is TGTGCCAGCAGCTTAGATCAGGGTACGACCCAGTACTTC. Translating gives CASSLDQGTTQYF.

The gene calls are TRBV11-2 and TRBJ1-2, with D possibly being TRBD1 (6 bases). The germline CDR1 and CDR2 sequences are SGHAT and FQNNGV. The CDR3 consists of 12 residues. Trimming pared 5 bases from V and 6 bases from J, leaving 10 bases between. The CDR3 is CASSPRTDGYTF. The CDR3, as DNA: TGTGCCAGCAGCCCCCGGACAGATGGCTACACCTTC.

The chain is built from TRBV5-1 and TRBJ2-2, with D possibly matching TRBD2 (5 bases). Germline V gene lookup returns CDR1 SGHRS and CDR2 YFSETQ. The CDR3 runs 13 residues. The V and J ends lost 4 bases and 3 bases respectively, with 7 bases between them. The CDR3 bases are TGCGCCAGCAGCCCGAGGGACACCGGGGAGCTGTTTTTT. Translating gives CASSPRDTGELFF.

This clone is a singleton in its sample. This rearrangement joins TRBV16 to TRBJ1-5, with 11 bases matching TRBD1. The CDR3 has 15 residues. From germline, CDR1 is KGHSY and CDR2 FQNENV. The trim removed 0 bases at V and 7 bases at J, leaving 2 bases unmatched. The CDR3 DNA reads TGTGCCAGCAGCCAATCGGGACAGGGGGAACAGCCCCAGCATTTT. It is translated as CASSQSGQGEQPQHF.

The genes are TRBV6-6 and TRBJ2-7; 9 bases agree with TRBD1. This CDR3 is built from 15 residues. Losses at the gene ends were 1 base for V and 4 bases for J; bases not matched to a gene: 5. Per germline, CDR1 MNHNY and CDR2 SVGAGI (reference sequence). DNA for the CDR3: TGTGCCAGCAGTTACTTCCGGACAGGGGTTTACGAGCAGTACTTC. Protein sequence: CASSYFRTGVYEQYF.

This chain connects TRBV7-9 to TRBJ1-5; D gene ambiguous. Germline CDR1 SEHNR, CDR2 FQNEAQ (reference sequence). V lost 3 bases, J lost 7 bases, and 10 bases lay in between. The CDR3 loop spans 13 amino acids. As DNA, the CDR3 is TGTGCCAGCAGCTTCGAGAATGCCCAGCCCCAGCATTTT. This codes for CASSFENAQPQHF. Based on the CDR3 plus reference TRBV7-9 and TRBJ1-5, the full variable domain is DTGVSQNPRHKITKRGQNVTFRCDPISEHNRLYWYRQTLGQGPEFLTYFQNEAQLEKSRLLSDRFSAERPKGSFSTLEIQRTEQGDSAMYLCASSFENAQPQHFGDGTRLSIL.

The sample holds a few counts of this clone. The V and J genes are TRBV7-3 and TRBJ1-1; D gene uncertain. CDR1 is SGHTA, CDR2 FQGTGA, per germline. CDR3 size: 15 residues. Trimming stripped 5 bases from V and 5 bases from J, with 18 bases between. The CDR3 region is CASSLQPAGETEAFF. CDR3 DNA sequence: TGTGCCAGCAGCCTCCAACCAGCCGGGGAAACTGAAGCTTTCTTT.

V is TRBV4-1 and J is TRBJ2-7, with D possibly being TRBD1 or TRBD2 (7 bases each). The CDR3 totals 16 residues. Germline CDR1 is MGHRA and CDR2 is YSYEKL. Between the trimmed V and J ends, which lost 8 bases and 3 bases, there was a span of 23 bases. CDR3 bases: TGCGCCAGCGCCAGTTCACCGACAGGGAGGGGCTACGAGCAGTACTTC. Protein product: CASASSPTGRGYEQYF.

The chain has TRBV2 and TRBJ2-1; D may be TRBD1 or TRBD2 (5 bases each). This CDR3 comprises 13 residues. V lost 6 bases, J lost 2 bases, and 8 bases lay in between. Germline V CDR1 and CDR2: SNHLY, FYNNEI. The CDR3 nucleotides read TGTGCCAGCAGGGGGGTCACCTACAATGAGCAGTTCTTC. Amino acids: CASRGVTYNEQFF.

The count of this clone is one. As DNA, the CDR3 is TGTGCCAGCAGTGAGCTAGCGGGAGGGTCAAATGAGCAGTTCTTC. This sequence encodes CASSELAGGSNEQFF. This chain connects TRBV2 to TRBJ2-1; TRBD2 agrees at 12 bases. The V and J ends lost 3 bases and 7 bases, in that order; junction bases with no gene match: 4. The V gene's germline CDR1 is SNHLY and CDR2 FYNNEI. The CDR3 sequence is 15 residues long.

This clone has only a few counts. The chain employs TRBV19 and TRBJ2-7; D gene uncertain. V lost 3 bases and J lost 2, with 11 bases in between. The CDR3 runs 14 residues. Germline CDR1 reads LNHDA; CDR2 reads SQIVND (reference sequence). CDR3 in amino acids: CASSISVTTYEQYF. DNA for the CDR3: TGTGCCAGTAGTATCTCTGTGACGACCTACGAGCAGTACTTC. Variable domain in full (rest from reference TRBV19 and TRBJ2-7): DGGITQSPKYLFRKEGQNVTLSCEQNLNHDAMYWYRQDPGQGLRLIYYSQIVNDFQKGDIAEGYSVSREKKESFPLTVTSAQKNPTAFYLCASSISVTTYEQYFGPGTRLTVT.

The gene calls are TRBV6-5 and TRBJ1-1, with D unresolved. The CDR3 has 13 amino acids. Per the germline V gene, CDR1 is MNHEY and CDR2 is SVGAGI. The V gene lost 6 bases and the J gene lost 1 base, with 9 bases spanning the gap. CDR3 DNA: TGTGCCAGCAGCGACATTACGAACACTGAAGCTTTCTTT. As protein: CASSDITNTEAFF.

The J gene is TRBJ2-5, the V gene TRBV7-3, with 8 nucleotides matching TRBD1. From germline, CDR1 is SGHTA and CDR2 FQGTGA. The V segment lost 5 bases and the J segment 5 bases; nucleotides outside the gene matches: 7. This CDR3 has 14 amino acids. CDR3 region: CASSPGTGSETQYF. Here the CDR3 DNA reads TGTGCCAGCAGCCCAGGGACAGGATCTGAGACCCAGTACTTC.

V usage is TRBV7-3 and J usage is TRBJ2-5; 12 bases are shared with TRBD2. The V and J ends lost 6 bases and 4 bases, in that order; junction bases with no gene match: 6. The CDR3 is 15 amino acids. Germline lookup yields CDR1 SGHTA and CDR2 FQGTGA. The CDR3 reads CASSPSGRAGETQYF. In DNA form, the CDR3 reads TGTGCCAGCAGTCCTAGCGGGAGGGCCGGAGAGACCCAGTACTTC.